These T cell receptor beta chains were read from a single sample in a study of blood T cell repertoires in COVID-19. Produced via immunoSEQ multiplex PCR; TCRdb's table is partial and in-frame only. The sample has 400,000 to 500,000 clones; roughly 90% are singletons. Sequencing was performed on peripheral blood. The receptors originated from a woman under 40 with active or convalescent COVID-19. Each CDR3 is given without its conserved first and last residue. The order of the fields is clone size, V gene, J gene, CDR3 protein. Clone size, where shown, is once, few, many, or a class for clones that have expanded.

>NA|TRBV13|TRBJ1-1
ASSLLGTANTEAF
>few|TRBV7-9|TRBJ1-2
ASSLNEPNYGYT
>NA|TRBV6-5|TRBJ2-7
ASTIGQGSYEQY
>NA|TRBV3-1/TRBV3-2|TRBJ2-1
ASSQDWRGTFQIGSYNEQF
>NA|TRBV19|TRBJ1-2
ASSPTGNYGYT
>NA|TRBV7-8|TRBJ2-3
ASSYGTSGRADTQY
>NA|TRBV7-8|TRBJ1-5
ASSSGPGSQPQH
>NA|TRBV5-6|TRBJ2-5
ASSLDRSETQY
>NA|TRBV4-1|TRBJ2-3
ASSQDGLAGVADTQY
>NA|TRBV5-1|TRBJ2-1
ASRSASSYNEQF
>NA|TRBV9|TRBJ2-7
ASSVGQGAGYEQY
>NA|TRBV9|TRBJ1-1
ASSPEGQIASEAF
>NA|TRBV10-2|TRBJ1-6
ASTTEEGSPLH
>NA|TRBV3-1/TRBV3-2|TRBJ2-7
ASSRRDSYEQY
>NA|TRBV19|TRBJ1-1
ASRNRVDSEAF
>NA|TRBV6-5|TRBJ2-1
ASRRGGNEQF
>NA|TRBV7-9|TRBJ1-3
ASSKGQMGNTIY
>NA|TRBV10-3|TRBJ2-2
AISDSAGRGFIGELF
>NA|TRBV28|TRBJ2-3
ASSTAGDTQY
>NA|TRBV3-1/TRBV3-2|TRBJ2-1
ASSQRLAGGLYNEQF
>NA|TRBV19|TRBJ1-5
ASSDRGSGQPQH
>once|TRBV19|TRBJ2-7
ASSITSGGDYEQY
>NA|TRBV7-9|TRBJ1-5
ASSLSAVNQPQH
>NA|TRBV15|TRBJ2-5
ATSNRPTSGRAGETQY
>few|TRBV5-4|TRBJ1-6
ASSWDTNNNSPLH
>NA|TRBV4-1|TRBJ1-5
ASSQEGRGPDQPQH
>NA|TRBV18|TRBJ2-7
ASSPGRYEQY
>few|TRBV12-3/TRBV12-4|TRBJ1-1
ASSRTGLDVAF
>NA|TRBV6-1|TRBJ1-2
ASSERAGIKNGYT
>NA|TRBV4-1|TRBJ2-1
ASSPGQSFSYNEQF
>NA|TRBV9|TRBJ1-2
ASSLRTDSWVGYT
>NA|TRBV6-1|TRBJ1-1
ASSDWTGAGEAF
>NA|TRBV19|TRBJ2-2
ASSPQGWNTGELF
>NA|TRBV5-4|TRBJ2-7
ASSLDLINSYEQY
>NA|TRBV24-1|TRBJ2-6
ATAEKSSGANVLT
>NA|TRBV10-2|TRBJ2-5
ASSELVRAQY
>NA|TRBV28|TRBJ2-1
ASSLRASGSYNEQF
>NA|TRBV5-1|TRBJ1-1
ASSFLQGANTEAF
>NA|TRBV6-5|TRBJ2-1
ASRESSYNEQF
>NA|TRBV6-5|TRBJ2-2
ATSGQGIYTGELF
>NA|TRBV6-5|TRBJ1-6
ASSYDRDNSPLH
>NA|TRBV7-9|TRBJ1-6
ASSLVGAGFSSPLH
>few|TRBV6-1|TRBJ2-6
ASSETWSSGYNSGANVLT
>NA|TRBV5-6|TRBJ2-3
ASSEGQSTDTQY
>NA|TRBV19|TRBJ2-3
ASSIALPGLLTDTQY
>NA|TRBV5-1|TRBJ2-7
ASSLGLAGADEQY
>NA|TRBV2|TRBJ2-3
ASTLGLGTDTQY
>NA|TRBV5-6|TRBJ2-6
ASSPGTGGSGANVLT
>NA|TRBV6-6|TRBJ2-1
ASSYLADRVGNEQF
>NA|TRBV6-5|TRBJ1-6
ASSYQRSSYNSPLH
>NA|TRBV7-2|TRBJ2-7
ASSSPGYEQY
>NA|TRBV11-2|TRBJ1-4
ASSLQAGTNEKLF
>NA|TRBV2|TRBJ2-5
ASRGLAKETQY
>NA|TRBV20-1|TRBJ2-7
SASSTAGPSYEQY
>few|TRBV7-8|TRBJ2-1
ASSPFVRTGSTYNEQF
>NA|TRBV19|TRBJ2-1
ASSTRGSYNEQF
>NA|TRBV19|TRBJ2-4
ASSITAAKNIQY
>NA|TRBV28|TRBJ2-1
ASSFPGYNEQF
>NA|TRBV16|TRBJ2-3
ASSHDRESDTQY
>NA|TRBV5-4|TRBJ1-1
ASSAGAGALEAF